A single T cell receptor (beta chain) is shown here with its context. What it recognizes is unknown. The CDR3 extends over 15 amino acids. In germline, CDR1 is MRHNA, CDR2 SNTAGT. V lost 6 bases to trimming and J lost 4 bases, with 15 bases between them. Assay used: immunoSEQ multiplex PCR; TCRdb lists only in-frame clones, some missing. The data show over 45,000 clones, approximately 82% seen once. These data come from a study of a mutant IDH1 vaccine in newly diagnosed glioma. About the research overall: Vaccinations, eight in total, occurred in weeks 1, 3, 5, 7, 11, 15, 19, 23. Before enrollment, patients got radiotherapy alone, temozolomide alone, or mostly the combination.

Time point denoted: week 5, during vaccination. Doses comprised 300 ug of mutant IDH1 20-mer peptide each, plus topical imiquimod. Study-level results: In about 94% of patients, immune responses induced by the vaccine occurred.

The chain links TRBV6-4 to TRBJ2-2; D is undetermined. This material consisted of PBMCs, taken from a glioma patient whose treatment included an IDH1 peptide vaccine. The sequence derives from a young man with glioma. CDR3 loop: CASSSGHQGTGELFF. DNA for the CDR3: TGTGCCAGCAGCTCCGGTCACCAAGGCACCGGGGAGCTGTTTTTT.